The next 17 T cell receptor beta chains were all read from a single sample in a study of cytomegalovirus exposure and HLA in healthy donors (dated by TCRdb to 2015 to 2018). The library was obtained by the immunoSEQ multiplex PCR assay. In TCRdb, the immuneACCESS table is reduced to in-frame sequences with V and J assigned. These tables do not hold every clone; where another copy was compared, an unresolved V gene accounts for under half, and the others remain unexplained. Here the sample has 100,000 to 150,000 clones; around 94% occur a single time. The top ten hold approximately 1.3% of the sample. The specimen sequenced was PBMCs. Source of these receptors: a woman aged 18-29 years in good health and CMV-seronegative.

V and J are TRBV30 and TRBJ2-4; weak D call: TRBD1 (5 bases). The germline gives CDR1 GTSNPN, CDR2 SVGIG (reference sequence). The length of the CDR3 is 12 residues. V lost 0 bases, J lost 9 bases, and 9 bases lay in between. CDR3 sequence (DNA): TGTGCCTGGAGTGTTAGGGGTAGCATTCAGTACTTC. Translated: CAWSVRGSIQYF. Using reference TRBV30 and TRBJ2-4 for the parts outside the CDR3, the full variable domain is SQTIHQWPATLVQPVGSPLSLECTVEGTSNPNLYWYRQAAGRGLQLLFYSVGIGQISSEVPQNLSASRPQDRQFILSSKKLLLSDSGFYLCAWSVRGSIQYFGAGTRLSVL.

The chain carries TRBV5-1 and TRBJ2-5, with D unresolved. Trimming cost V 1 base and J 4 bases, with 5 bases left between them. Germline lookup yields CDR1 SGHRS and CDR2 YFSETQ. CDR3 length equals 12 residues. This CDR3 is CASSLFLETQYF. CDR3 DNA sequence: TGCGCCAGCAGCTTGTTCCTAGAGACCCAGTACTTC.

The J gene is TRBJ2-2, the V gene TRBV15; TRBD1 is a possible D gene (6 bases). The CDR3 contains 14 residues. V was clipped by 9 bases and J by 3 bases, with 14 bases between them. Germline loops: CDR1 LNHNV, CDR2 YYDKDF (reference sequence). The CDR3 sequence is CATARNRDTGELFF. The CDR3 coding sequence is TGTGCCACTGCCCGTAACAGGGACACCGGGGAGCTGTTTTTT.

The chain employs TRBV27 and TRBJ2-2; unclear D gene. Looked up from germline, CDR1 is MNHEY and CDR2 is SMNVEV (reference sequence). This CDR3 comprises 15 residues. Trimming cost V 6 bases and J 0 bases, with 11 bases left between them. For the CDR3, the DNA is TGTGCCAGCAGCCCACTCCCCTCGAACACCGGGGAGCTGTTTTTT. As protein: CASSPLPSNTGELFF.

The V gene is TRBV28, the J gene TRBJ1-5; maybe TRBD1 (5 bases). V lost 11 bases, J lost 2 bases, and 10 bases lay in between. In germline, CDR1 is MDHEN, CDR2 SYDVKM. The CDR3 is 12 amino acids. CDR3 DNA: TGTGCCGGGGGAGGGGGCAATCAGCCCCAGCATTTT. Amino acids: CAGGGGNQPQHF.

V and J are TRBV28 and TRBJ2-7; possibly TRBD2 for D (6 bases). V was shortened by 8 bases and J by 4 bases, with 15 bases between the two germline ends. The V gene's germline CDR1 is MDHEN and CDR2 SYDVKM. The length of the CDR3 is 13 residues. In DNA form, the CDR3 reads TGTGCCAGCGCCAACTCCCTAGCGTACGAGCAGTACTTC. Amino acids: CASANSLAYEQYF.

This chain uses TRBV21-1 with TRBJ2-5; TRBD2, the table's D call, lacks a check against the DNA. TRBV21-1 is assigned pseudogene status. The CDR3 is made up of 13 amino acids. The CDR3 loop reads CASRSEYQETQYF. For the CDR3, the DNA is TGTGCCAGCAGATCGGAGTACCAAGAGACCCAGTACTTC.

V is TRBV5-1 and J is TRBJ1-1, with D maybe TRBD1 (5 bases). Germline V gives CDR1 SGHRS, CDR2 YFSETQ. The CDR3 is 14 residues long. V lost 0 bases to trimming and J lost 3 bases, with 9 bases between them. The CDR3 nucleotides read TGCGCCAGCAGCTTGGACAGGAAGGACACTGAAGCTTTCTTT. This translates into CASSLDRKDTEAFF.

The chain recombines TRBV4-2 with TRBJ2-7, with 12 bases that match TRBD2. The CDR3 totals 17 residues. V shed 1 base and J 3 bases; nucleotides not matched to a gene: 7. Germline lookup yields CDR1 LGHNA and CDR2 YNFKEQ. The CDR3 spells CASSQASGGAYSYEQYF. The CDR3 DNA is TGTGCCAGCAGCCAAGCTAGCGGGGGGGCTTACAGCTACGAGCAGTACTTC.

The chain carries TRBV28 and TRBJ2-7, with D uncertain. The ends were cut back, 2 bases at V and 3 bases at J, with 8 bases in the middle. CDR3 length: 13 amino acids. Germline CDR1 and CDR2: MDHEN and SYDVKM. CDR3 sequence (DNA): TGTGCCAGCAGTTTAACTTCCCGCTACGAGCAGTACTTC. Its translation is CASSLTSRYEQYF.

The gene calls are TRBV27 and TRBJ2-1; D may be TRBD1 (5 bases). There are 17 residues in the CDR3. Germline V gene lookup returns CDR1 MNHEY and CDR2 SMNVEV (reference sequence). Trimming stripped 4 bases from V and 4 bases from J, with 20 bases between. The CDR3 reads CASSSRALSTLYNEQFF. The CDR3 DNA is TGTGCCAGCAGTTCCAGGGCCTTGTCCACACTTTACAATGAGCAGTTCTTC.

This clone appeared a single time. The chain uses TRBV6-4 and TRBJ1-2; D perhaps matches TRBD1 (5 bases). CDR3 length equals 16 residues. Per the germline V gene, CDR1 is MRHNA and CDR2 is SNTAGT. The V and J ends lost 6 bases and 5 bases respectively, with 22 bases between them. The CDR3 protein is CASSLHRDSGLYGYTF. The CDR3 nucleotides read TGTGCCAGCAGCCTACACCGGGACTCAGGACTATATGGCTACACCTTC.

This clone was detected once. J is TRBJ2-2 and V is TRBV6-6; D is unresolved. V dropped 6 bases and J dropped 6 bases, with 14 bases sitting between them. CDR1 and CDR2 from the germline V gene are MNHNY and SVGAGI (reference sequence). This CDR3 has 14 amino acids. CDR3 residues: CASSYNSISGELFF. The DNA of the CDR3 is TGTGCCAGCAGCTACAACAGTATTTCCGGGGAGCTGTTTTTT.

The chain is built from TRBV27 and TRBJ2-5; weak D call: TRBD2 (5 bases). Deletions cut 5 bases from V and 9 bases from J, with 19 bases between. In germline, CDR1 is MNHEY, CDR2 SMNVEV (reference sequence). The CDR3 extends over 14 amino acids. The CDR3 nucleotides are TGTGCCAGCAGTACCCGGACGGGAACGGTGGCCCAGTACTTC. Protein product: CASSTRTGTVAQYF.

The table lists this clone with a count of one. V is TRBV7-2 and J is TRBJ2-7, with 7 bases matching TRBD1. The CDR3 contains 16 residues. The V segment lost 3 bases and the J segment 2 bases; nucleotides outside the gene matches: 10. Germline CDR1 and CDR2: SGHTA and FQGNSA. CDR3 region: CASSLGTPGQTYEQYF. In DNA form, the CDR3 reads TGTGCCAGCAGCTTGGGGACCCCGGGACAGACCTACGAGCAGTACTTC. Variable domain in full (rest from reference TRBV7-2 and TRBJ2-7): GAGVSQSPSNKVTEKGKDVELRCDPISGHTALYWYRQSLGQGLEFLIYFQGNSAPDKSGLPSDRFSAERTGGSVSTLTIQRTQQEDSAVYLCASSLGTPGQTYEQYFGPGTRLTVT.

J is TRBJ2-7 and V is TRBV2; 7 nucleotides align to TRBD1. CDR1 is SNHLY and CDR2 is FYNNEI in the germline V gene. The junction had 6 bases not matched to a gene; V was cut back by 5 bases and J by 2 bases. The CDR3 runs 14 residues. DNA for the CDR3: TGTGCCAGCAGTCGCGACAGGGAAGCCTACGAGCAGTACTTC. Translated, it gives CASSRDREAYEQYF. Together with reference TRBV2 and TRBJ2-7, the CDR3 gives the full variable domain: EPEVTQTPSHQVTQMGQEVILRCVPISNHLYFYWYRQILGQKVEFLVSFYNNEISEKSEIFDDQFSVERPDGSNFTLKIRSTKLEDSAMYFCASSRDREAYEQYFGPGTRLTVT.

The chain has TRBV2 and TRBJ2-1; TRBD2 matches 9 bases. Germline V gene data show CDR1 as SNHLY and CDR2 as FYNNEI. The J segment lost 8 bases and the V segment lost 8 bases, leaving 13 bases of the junction unmatched. This CDR3 is built from 15 residues. CDR3 nucleotides: TGTGCCAGCGTGAGGGAGCTAGCGGGGTCCGATGAGCAGTTCTTC. It translates to CASVRELAGSDEQFF.